This T cell receptor (beta chain) comes out of a study of glioma-infiltrating T cells after dendritic cell vaccination (dated by TCRdb to 2016 to 2017). In the study overall: The cohort included 15 or so glioblastoma patients drawn from Phase I and II dendritic cell vaccination trials, of whom 9 were newly diagnosed and 6 had recurrent disease. Between about 2002 and 2012, the patients were given dendritic cell vaccination pulsed with autologous tumor lysate. Each patient got three intradermal injections of the dendritic cell vaccine, spaced at biweekly intervals, in the arm below the axilla. Deep sequencing of TCR beta CDR3 regions was used to quantify tumor-infiltrating lymphocyte content and compare tumor and blood repertoires in dendritic cell-vaccinated glioblastoma patients. Survival after dendritic cell vaccination was correlated with TCR sequencing metrics such as TIL content and the overlap between tumor and blood repertoires. The vaccine was prepared from monocyte-derived dendritic cells that were cultured for roughly 7 days with IL-4 and GM-CSF and then pulsed overnight with autologous tumor lysate.

To be selected, patients needed enough residual fresh-frozen tumor tissue and more than two years of available survival data. Molecular status otherwise varied across the glioblastoma patients, but none of them carried an isocitrate dehydrogenase mutation. PBMC were collected before vaccination, two weeks after the third vaccination, and at tumor progression when it occurred. The Qiagen DNeasy Blood extraction Kit was used to extract genomic DNA. This clone came up once. Its target antigen remains unknown. One base away there is no much larger clone; base qualities are not given. Using the immunoSEQ assay, TCRB CDR3 regions were amplified from 2 micrograms of genomic DNA, or from all available DNA when less than that was on hand. The multiplex PCR relied on 60 forward primers for TCR V beta segments and 13 reverse primers for J beta segments. Synthetic control templates were spiked into each sample at limiting dilution to estimate reads per starting template. The Illumina HiSeq System generated sequencing reads of 87 bp. On the authors' methods: PCR and sequencing errors were removed by a nearest neighbor algorithm that merged closely related sequences. TCR overlap was measured as the percentage of unique tumor TCR beta sequences that were also present in the peripheral blood of the same patient. Here the immuneACCESS table is served through TCRdb, limited to in-frame sequences with V and J called. Missing clones are a known gap in these copies; in checked studies unresolved V genes cover under half, and the rest lacks a known reason. V and J calls and clone size are given by that table; D and trimming were obtained from the DNA. This sample lists nearly 85,000 clones; approximately 90% were detected once. The ten biggest clones cover about 3% of the sample.

The research as a whole found: The cohort was small and heterogeneous, only a few patients had full blood and tumor sets, and even fewer had initial-recurrent tumor pairs. Longer time to progression and overall survival after dendritic cell vaccination were predicted by higher estimated pretreatment TIL content. No direct relationship between TCR clonality and survival was found, suggesting that a diverse polyclonal response may matter. The three-group TCR overlap response model was described as speculative and requiring prospective validation.

The CDR3 holds 17 amino acids from the cysteine to the phenylalanine. Of all the DNA, just the CDR3 is kept, 51 bases in frame from base 1. V and J lose 4 bases and 0 bases, and a span of 19 bases separates them. CDR1 MGHRA and CDR2 YSYEKL are derived from the germline V gene. The source is a human donor with glioblastoma. Recombination linked TRBV4-1 to TRBJ2-7; the D gene is perhaps TRBD2, from 7 matching bases. The specimen comprised blood, sampled before dendritic cell vaccination. The CDR3 has the sequence CASSRGGPGQSSYEQYF. In nucleotides, the sequence is TGCGCCAGCAGCCGCGGGGGCCCAGGGCAGAGCTCCTACGAGCAGTACTTC.